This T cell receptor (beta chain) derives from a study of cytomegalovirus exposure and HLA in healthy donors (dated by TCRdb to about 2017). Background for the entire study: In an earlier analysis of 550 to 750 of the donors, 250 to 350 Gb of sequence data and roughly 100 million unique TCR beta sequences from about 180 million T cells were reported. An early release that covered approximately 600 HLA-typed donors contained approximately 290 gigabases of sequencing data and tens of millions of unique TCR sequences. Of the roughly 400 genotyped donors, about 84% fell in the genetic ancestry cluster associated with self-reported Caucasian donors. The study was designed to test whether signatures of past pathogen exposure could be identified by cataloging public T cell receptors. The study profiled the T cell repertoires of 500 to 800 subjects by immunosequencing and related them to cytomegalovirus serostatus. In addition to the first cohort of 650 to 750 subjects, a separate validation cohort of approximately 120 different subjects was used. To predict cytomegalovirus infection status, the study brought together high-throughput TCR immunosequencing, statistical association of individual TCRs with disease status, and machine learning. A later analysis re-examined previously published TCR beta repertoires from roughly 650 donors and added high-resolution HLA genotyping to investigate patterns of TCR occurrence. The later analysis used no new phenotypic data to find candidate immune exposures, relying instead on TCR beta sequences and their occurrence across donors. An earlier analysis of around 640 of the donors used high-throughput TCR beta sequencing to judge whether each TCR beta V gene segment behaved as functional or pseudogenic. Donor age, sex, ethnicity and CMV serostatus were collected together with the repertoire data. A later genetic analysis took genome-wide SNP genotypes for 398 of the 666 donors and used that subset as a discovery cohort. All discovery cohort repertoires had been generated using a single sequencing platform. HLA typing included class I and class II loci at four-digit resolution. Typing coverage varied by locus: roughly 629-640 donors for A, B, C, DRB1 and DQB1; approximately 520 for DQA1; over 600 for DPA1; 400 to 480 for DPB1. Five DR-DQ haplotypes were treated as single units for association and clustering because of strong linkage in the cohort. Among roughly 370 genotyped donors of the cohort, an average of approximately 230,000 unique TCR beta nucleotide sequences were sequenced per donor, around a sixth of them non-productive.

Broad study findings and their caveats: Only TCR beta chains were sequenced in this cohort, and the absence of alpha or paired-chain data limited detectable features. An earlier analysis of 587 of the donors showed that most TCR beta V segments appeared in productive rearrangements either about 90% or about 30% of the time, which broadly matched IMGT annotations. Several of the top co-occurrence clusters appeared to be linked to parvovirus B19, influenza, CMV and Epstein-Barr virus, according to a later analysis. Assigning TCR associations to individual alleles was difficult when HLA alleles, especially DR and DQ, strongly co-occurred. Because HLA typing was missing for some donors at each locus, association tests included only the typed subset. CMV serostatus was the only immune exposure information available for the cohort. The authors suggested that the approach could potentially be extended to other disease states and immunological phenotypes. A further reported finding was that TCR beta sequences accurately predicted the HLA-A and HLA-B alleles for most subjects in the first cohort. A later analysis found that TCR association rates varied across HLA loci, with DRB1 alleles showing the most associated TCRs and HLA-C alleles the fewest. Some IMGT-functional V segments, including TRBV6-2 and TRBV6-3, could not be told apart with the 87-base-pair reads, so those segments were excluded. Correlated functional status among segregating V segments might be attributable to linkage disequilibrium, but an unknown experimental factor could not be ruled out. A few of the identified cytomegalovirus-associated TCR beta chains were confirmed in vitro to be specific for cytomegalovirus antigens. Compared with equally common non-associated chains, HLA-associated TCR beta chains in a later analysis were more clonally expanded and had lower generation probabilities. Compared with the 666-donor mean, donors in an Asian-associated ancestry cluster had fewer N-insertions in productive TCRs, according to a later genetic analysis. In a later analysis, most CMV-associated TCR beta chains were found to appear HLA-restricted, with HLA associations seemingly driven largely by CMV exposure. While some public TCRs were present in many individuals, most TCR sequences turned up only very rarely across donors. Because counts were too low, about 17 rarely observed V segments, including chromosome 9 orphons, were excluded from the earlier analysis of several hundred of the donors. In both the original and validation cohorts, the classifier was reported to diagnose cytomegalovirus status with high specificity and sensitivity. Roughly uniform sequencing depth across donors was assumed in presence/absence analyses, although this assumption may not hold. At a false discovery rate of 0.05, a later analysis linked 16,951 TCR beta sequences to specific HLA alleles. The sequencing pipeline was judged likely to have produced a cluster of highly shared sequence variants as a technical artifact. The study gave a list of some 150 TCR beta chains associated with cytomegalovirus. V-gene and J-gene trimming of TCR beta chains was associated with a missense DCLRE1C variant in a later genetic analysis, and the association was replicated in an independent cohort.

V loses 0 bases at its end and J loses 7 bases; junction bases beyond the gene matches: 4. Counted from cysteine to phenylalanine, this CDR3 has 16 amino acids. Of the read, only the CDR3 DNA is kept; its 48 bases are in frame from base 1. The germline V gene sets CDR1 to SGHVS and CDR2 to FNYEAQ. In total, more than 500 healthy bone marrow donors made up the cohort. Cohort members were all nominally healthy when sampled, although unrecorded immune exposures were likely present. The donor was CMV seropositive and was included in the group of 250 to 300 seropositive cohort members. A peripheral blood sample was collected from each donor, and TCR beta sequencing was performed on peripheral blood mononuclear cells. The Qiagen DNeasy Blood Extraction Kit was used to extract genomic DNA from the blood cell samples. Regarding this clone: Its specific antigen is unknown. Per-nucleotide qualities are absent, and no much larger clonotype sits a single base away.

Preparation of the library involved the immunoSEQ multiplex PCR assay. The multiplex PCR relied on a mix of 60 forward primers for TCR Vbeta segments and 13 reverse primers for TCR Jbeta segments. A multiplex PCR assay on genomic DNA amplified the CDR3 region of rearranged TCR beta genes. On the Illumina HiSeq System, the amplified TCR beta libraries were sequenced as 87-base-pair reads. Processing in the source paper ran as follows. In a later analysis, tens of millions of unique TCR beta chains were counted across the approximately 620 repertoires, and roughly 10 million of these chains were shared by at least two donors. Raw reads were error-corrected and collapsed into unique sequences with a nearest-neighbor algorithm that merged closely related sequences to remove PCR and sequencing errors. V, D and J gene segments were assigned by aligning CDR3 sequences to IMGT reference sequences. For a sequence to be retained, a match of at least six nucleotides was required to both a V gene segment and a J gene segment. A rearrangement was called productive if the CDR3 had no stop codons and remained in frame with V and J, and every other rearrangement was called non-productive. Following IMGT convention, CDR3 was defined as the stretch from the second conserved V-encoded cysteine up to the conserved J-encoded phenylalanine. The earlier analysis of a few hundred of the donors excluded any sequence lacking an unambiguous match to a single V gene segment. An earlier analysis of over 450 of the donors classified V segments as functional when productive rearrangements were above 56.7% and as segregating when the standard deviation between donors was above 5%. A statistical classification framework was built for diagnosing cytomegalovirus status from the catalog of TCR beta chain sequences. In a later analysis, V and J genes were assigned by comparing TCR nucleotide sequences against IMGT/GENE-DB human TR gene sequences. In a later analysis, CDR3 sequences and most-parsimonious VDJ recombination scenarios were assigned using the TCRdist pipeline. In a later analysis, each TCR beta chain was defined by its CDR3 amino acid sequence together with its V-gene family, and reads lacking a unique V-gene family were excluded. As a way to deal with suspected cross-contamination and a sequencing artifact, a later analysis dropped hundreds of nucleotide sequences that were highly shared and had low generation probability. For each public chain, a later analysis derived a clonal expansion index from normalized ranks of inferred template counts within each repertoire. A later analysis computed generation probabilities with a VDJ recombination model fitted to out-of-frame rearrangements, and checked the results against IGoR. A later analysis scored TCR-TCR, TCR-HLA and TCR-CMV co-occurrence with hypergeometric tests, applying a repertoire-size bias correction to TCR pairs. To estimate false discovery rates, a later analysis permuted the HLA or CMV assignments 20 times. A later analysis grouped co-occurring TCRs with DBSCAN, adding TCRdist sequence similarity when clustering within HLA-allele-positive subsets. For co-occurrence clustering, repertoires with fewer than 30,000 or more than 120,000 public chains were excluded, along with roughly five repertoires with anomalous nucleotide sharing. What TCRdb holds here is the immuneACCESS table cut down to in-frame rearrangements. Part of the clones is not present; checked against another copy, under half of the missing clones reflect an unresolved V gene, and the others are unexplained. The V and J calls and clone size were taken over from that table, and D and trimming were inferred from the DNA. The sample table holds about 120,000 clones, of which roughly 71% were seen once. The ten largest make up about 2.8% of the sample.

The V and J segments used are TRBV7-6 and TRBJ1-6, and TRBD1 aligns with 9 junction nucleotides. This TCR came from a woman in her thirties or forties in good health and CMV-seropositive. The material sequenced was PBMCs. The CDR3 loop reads CASSLAMDRGNSPLHF. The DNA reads TGTGCCAGCAGCTTAGCGATGGACAGGGGAAATTCACCCCTCCACTTT.